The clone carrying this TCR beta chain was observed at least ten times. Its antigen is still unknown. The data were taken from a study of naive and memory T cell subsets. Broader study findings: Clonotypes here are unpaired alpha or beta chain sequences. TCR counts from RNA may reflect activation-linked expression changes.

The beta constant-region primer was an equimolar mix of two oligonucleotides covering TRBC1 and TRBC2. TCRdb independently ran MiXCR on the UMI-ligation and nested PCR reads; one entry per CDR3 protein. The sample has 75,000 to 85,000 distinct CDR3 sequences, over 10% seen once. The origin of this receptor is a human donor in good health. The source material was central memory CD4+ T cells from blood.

CDR3 DNA sequence: TGCAGTGCTAGAGATGAGGGGTTGCACACCGGGGAGCTGTTTTTT. It translates to CSARDEGLHTGELFF. V is TRBV20-1 and J is TRBJ2-2; D is perhaps TRBD1 or TRBD2 (5 bases each). From germline, CDR1 is DFQATT and CDR2 SNEGSKA (reference sequence). The CDR3 is 15 residues long. V was clipped by 0 bases and J by 3 bases, with 11 bases between them.